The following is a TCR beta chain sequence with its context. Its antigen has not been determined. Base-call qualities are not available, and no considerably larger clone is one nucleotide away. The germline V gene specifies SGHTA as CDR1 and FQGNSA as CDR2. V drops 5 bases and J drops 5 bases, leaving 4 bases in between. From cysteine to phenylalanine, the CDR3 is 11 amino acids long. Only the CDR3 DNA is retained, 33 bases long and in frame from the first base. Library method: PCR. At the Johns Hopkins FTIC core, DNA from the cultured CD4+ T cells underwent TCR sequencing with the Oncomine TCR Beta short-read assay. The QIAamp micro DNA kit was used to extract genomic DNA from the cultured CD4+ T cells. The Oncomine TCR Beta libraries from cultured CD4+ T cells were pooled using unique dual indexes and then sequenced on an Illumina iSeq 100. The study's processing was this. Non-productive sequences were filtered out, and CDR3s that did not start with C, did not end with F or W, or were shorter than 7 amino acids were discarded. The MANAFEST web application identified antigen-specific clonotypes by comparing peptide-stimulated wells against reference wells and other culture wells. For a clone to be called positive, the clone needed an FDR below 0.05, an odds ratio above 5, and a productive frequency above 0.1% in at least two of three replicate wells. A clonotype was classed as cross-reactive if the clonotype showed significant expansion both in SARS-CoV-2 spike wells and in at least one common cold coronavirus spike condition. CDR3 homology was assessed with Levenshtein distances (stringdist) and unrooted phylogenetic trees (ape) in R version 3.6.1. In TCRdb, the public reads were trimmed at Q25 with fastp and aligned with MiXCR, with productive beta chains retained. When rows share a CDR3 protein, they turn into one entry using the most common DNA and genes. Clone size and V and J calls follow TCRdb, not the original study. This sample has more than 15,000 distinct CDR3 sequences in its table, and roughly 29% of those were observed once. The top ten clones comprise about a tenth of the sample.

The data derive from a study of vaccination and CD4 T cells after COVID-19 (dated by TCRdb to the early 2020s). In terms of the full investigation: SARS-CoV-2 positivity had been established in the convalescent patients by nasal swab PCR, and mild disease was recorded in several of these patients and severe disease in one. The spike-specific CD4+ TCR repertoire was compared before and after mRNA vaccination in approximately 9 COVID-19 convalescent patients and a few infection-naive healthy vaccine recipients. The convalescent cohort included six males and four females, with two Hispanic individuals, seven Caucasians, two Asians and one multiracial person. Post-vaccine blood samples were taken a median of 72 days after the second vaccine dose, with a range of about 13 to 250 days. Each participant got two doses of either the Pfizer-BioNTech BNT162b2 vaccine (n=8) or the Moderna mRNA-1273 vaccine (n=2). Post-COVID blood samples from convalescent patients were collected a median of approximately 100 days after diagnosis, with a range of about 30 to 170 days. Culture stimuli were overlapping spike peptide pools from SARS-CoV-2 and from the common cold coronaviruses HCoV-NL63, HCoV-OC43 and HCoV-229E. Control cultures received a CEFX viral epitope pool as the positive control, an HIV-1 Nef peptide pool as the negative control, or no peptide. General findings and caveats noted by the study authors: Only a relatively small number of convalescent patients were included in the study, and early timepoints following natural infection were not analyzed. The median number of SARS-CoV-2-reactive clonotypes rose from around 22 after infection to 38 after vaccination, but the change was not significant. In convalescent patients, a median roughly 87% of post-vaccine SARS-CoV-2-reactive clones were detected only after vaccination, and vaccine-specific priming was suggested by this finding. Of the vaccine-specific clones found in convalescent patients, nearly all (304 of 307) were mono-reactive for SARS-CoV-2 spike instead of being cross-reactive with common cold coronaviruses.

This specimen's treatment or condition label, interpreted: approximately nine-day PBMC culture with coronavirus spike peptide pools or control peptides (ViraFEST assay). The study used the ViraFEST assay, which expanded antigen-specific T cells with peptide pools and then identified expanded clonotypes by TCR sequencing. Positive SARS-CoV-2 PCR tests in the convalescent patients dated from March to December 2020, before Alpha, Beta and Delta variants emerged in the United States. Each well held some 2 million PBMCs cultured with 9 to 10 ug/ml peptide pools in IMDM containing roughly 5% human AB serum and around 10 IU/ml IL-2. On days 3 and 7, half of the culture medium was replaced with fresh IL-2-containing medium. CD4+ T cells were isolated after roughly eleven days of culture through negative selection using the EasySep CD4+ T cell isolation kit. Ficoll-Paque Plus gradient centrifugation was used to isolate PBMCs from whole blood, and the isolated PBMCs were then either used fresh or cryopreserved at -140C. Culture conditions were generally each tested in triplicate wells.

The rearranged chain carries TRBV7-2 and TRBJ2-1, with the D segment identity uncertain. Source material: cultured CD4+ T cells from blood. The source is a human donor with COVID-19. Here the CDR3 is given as CASSVNNEQFF. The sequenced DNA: TGTGCCAGCAGCGTCAACAATGAGCAGTTCTTC.